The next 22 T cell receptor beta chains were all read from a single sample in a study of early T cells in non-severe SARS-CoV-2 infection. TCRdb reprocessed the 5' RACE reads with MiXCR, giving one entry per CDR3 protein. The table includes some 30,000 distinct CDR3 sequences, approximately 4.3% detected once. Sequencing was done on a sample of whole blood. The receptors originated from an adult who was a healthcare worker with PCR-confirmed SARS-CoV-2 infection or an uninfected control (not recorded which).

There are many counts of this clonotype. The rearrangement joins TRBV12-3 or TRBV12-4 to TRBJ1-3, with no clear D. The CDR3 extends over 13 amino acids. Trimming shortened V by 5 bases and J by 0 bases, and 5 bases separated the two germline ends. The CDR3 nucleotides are TGTGCCAGCAGTCTCCGCTCTGGAAACACCATATATTTT. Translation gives CASSLRSGNTIYF.

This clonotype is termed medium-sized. The CDR3 coding sequence is TGTGCCATCAGTGTAGGGGGTCGGGAGAACACTGAAGCTTTCTTT. Residues: CAISVGGRENTEAFF. The J gene is TRBJ1-1, the V gene TRBV10-3; D possibly corresponds to TRBD1 (6 bases). V lost 4 bases, J lost 1 base, and 13 bases lay in between. Germline CDR1 is ENHRY and CDR2 is SYGVKD. The CDR3 spans 15 residues.

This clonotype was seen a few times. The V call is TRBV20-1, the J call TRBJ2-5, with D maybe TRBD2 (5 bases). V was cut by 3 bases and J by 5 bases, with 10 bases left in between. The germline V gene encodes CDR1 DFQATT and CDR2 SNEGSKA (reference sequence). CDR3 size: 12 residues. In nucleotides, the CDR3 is TGCAGTGCTAGTCGGGGATGGGAGACCCAGTACTTC. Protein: CSASRGWETQYF.

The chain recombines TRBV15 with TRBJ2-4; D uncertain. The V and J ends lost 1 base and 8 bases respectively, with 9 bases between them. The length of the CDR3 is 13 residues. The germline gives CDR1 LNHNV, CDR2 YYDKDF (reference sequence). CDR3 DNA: TGTGCCACCAGCAGAGGCAGGACGGACATTCAGTACTTC. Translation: CATSRGRTDIQYF.

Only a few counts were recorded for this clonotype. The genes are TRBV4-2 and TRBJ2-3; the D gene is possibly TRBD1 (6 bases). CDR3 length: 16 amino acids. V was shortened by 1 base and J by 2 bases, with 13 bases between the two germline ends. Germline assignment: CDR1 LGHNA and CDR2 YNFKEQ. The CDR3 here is CASSQGETGTTDTQYF. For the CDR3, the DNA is TGTGCCAGCAGCCAAGGAGAGACAGGTACCACAGATACGCAGTATTTT.

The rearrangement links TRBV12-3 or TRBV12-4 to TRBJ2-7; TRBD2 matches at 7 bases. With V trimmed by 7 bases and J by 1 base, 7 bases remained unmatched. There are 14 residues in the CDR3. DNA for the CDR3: TGTGCCAGCACCCTCGGGGGGTTTTCCTACGAGCAGTACTTC. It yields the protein CASTLGGFSYEQYF.

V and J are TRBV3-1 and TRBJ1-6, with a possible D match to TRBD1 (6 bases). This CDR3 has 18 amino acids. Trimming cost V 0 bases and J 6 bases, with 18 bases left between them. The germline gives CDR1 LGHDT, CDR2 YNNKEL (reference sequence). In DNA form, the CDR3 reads TGTGCCAGCAGCCAAGATACCCGGGGGGCTTTATTTAATTCACCCCTCCACTTT. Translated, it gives CASSQDTRGALFNSPLHF.

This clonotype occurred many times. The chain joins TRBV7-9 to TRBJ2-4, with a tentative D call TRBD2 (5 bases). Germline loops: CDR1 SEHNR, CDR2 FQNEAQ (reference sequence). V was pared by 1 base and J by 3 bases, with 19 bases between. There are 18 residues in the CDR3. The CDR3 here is CASSLVPDSALGKNIQYF. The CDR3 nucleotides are TGTGCCAGCAGCTTAGTGCCGGACTCGGCATTAGGCAAAAACATTCAGTACTTC.

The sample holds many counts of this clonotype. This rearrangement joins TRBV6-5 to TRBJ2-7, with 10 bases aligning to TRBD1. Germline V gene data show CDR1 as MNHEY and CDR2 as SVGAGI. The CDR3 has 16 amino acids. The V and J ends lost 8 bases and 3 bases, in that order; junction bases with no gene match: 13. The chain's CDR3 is CASRLTGTGDYYEQYF. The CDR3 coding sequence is TGTGCCAGCCGCTTAACCGGGACAGGGGATTACTACGAGCAGTACTTC.

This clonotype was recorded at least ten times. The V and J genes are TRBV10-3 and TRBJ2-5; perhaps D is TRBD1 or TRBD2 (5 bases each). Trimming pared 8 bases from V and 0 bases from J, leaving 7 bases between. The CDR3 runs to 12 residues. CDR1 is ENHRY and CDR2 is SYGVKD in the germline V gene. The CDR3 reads CAIRDDQETQYF. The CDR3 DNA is TGTGCCATCCGGGACGACCAAGAGACCCAGTACTTC.

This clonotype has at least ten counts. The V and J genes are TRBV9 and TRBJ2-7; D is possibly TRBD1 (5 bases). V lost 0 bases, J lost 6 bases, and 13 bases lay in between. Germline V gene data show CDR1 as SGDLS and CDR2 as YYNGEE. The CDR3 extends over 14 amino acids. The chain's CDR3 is CASSVGAGRPEQYF. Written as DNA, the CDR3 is TGTGCCAGCAGCGTAGGGGCAGGGCGGCCCGAGCAGTACTTC.

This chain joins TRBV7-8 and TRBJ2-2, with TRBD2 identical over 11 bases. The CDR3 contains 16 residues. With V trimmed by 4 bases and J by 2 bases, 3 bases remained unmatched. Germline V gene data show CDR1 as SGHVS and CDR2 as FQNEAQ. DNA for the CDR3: TGTGCCAGCAGCTCAAGACTAGCGGGAAACACCGGGGAGCTGTTTTTT. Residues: CASSSRLAGNTGELFF.

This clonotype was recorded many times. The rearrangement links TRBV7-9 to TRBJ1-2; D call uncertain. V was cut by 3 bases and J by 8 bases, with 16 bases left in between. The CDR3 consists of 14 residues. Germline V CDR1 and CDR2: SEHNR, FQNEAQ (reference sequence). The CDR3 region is CASSFATFYGGYTF. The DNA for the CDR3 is TGTGCCAGCAGCTTCGCAACATTCTATGGCGGCTACACCTTC. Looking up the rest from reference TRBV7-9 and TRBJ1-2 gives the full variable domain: DTGVSQNPRHKITKRGQNVTFRCDPISEHNRLYWYRQTLGQGPEFLTYFQNEAQLEKSRLLSDRFSAERPKGSFSTLEIQRTEQGDSAMYLCASSFATFYGGYTFGSGTRLTVV.

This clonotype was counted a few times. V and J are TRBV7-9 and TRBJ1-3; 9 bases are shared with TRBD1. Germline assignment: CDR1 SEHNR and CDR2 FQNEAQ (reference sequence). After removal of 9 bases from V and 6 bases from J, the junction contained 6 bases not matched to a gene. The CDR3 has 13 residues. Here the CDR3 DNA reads TGTGCCAGTCAACGGACAGGGGAAAACACCATATATTTT. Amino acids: CASQRTGENTIYF.

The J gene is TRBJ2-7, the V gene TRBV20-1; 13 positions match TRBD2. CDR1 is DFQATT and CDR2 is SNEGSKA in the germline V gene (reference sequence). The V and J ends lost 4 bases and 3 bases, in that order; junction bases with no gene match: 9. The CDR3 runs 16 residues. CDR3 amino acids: CSAITSGRGGIYEQYF. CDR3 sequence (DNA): TGCAGTGCTATTACTAGCGGGAGGGGGGGAATCTACGAGCAGTACTTC.

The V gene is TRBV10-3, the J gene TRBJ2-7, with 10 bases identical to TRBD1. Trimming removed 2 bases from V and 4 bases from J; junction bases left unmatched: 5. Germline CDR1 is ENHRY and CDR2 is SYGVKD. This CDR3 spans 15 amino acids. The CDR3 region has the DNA TGTGCCATCAGTGAGCCGGGGACAGGGGCGTACGAGCAGTACTTC. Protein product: CAISEPGTGAYEQYF.

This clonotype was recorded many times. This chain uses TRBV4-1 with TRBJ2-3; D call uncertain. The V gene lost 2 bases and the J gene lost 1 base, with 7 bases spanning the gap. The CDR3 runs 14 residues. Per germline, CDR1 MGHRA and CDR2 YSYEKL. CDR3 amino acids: CASSQSLRTDTQYF. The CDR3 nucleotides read TGCGCCAGCAGCCAAAGCCTACGCACAGATACGCAGTATTTT.

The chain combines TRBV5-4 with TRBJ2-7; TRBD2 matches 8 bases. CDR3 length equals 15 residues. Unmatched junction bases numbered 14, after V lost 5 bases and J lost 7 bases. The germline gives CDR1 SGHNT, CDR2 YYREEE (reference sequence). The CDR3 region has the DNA TGTGCCAGCAGTCCCCGGGGAGCGGGGGTGAGAGAGCAGTACTTC. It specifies CASSPRGAGVREQYF.

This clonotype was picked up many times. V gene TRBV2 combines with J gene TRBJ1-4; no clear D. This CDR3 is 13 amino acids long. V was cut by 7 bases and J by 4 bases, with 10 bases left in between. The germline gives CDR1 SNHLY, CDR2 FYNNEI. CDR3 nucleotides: TGTGCCAGCAATGATAATGGTAATGAAAAACTGTTTTTT. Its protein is CASNDNGNEKLFF.

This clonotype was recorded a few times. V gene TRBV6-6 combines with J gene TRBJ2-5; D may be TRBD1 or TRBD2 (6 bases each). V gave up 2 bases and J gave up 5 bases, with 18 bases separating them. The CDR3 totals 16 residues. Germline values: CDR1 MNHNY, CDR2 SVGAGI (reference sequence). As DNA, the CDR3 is TGTGCCAGCAGTTACGGGGGGCGGGTAAATTTCGAGACCCAGTACTTC. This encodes CASSYGGRVNFETQYF.

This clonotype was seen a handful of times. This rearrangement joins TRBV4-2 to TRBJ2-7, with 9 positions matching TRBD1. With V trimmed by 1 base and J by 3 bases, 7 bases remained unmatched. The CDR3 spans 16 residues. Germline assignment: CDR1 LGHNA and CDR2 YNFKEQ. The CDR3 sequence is CASSQVGGTGYYEQYF. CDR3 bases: TGTGCCAGCAGCCAAGTTGGCGGGACAGGGTACTACGAGCAGTACTTC.

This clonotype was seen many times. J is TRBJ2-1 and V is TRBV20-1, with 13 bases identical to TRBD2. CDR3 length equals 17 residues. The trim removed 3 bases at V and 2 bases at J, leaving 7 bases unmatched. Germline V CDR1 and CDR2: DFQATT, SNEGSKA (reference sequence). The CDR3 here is CSARVTSGRAAYNEQFF. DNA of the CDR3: TGCAGTGCTAGGGTCACTAGCGGGAGGGCCGCCTACAATGAGCAGTTCTTC.